This T cell receptor (beta chain) appears in the sequencing data of a study of OX40 agonist ivuxolimab in advanced cancers. Study overall: Therapy given before enrollment (anti-PD-1, anti-PD-L1 or anti-CTLA-4) was allowed, and around 40% had some.

This clone was seen once. Its antigen is as yet unknown. Whole-study findings and limits: Patients with a partial response at 0.1-3.0 mg/kg had among the lowest clonal expansion. CD4+ and CD8+ blood T cells expanded clonally by week 6 at 0.1 to 3.0 mg/kg.

Clones were read by immunoSEQ multiplex PCR, and TCRdb kept only the in-frame ones, dropping some. The sample includes roughly 95,000 clones, about nine tenths of them seen just once. This CDR3 region has 12 residues. The V end was cut by 4 bases, the J end by 3 bases, with 7 bases between. Germline CDR1 SGHRS, CDR2 YFSETQ. This chain connects TRBV5-1 to TRBJ1-2; tentatively, D is TRBD1 (5 bases). Material: CD4+ or CD8+ T cells sorted from blood, obtained in a trial of the OX40 agonist ivuxolimab. This receptor was taken from an adult with an advanced solid tumor such as melanoma, head and neck, liver or kidney cancer. CDR3 sequence (DNA): TGCGCCAGCAGCCGAGGGGACTATGGCTACACCTTC. This translates into CASSRGDYGYTF.